This T cell receptor beta chain was profiled in a study of cytomegalovirus exposure and HLA in healthy donors. PCR involved 60 Vbeta and 13 Jbeta primers. Libraries were prepared by immunoSEQ multiplex PCR; TCRdb keeps only in-frame clonotypes and omits some of them. The repertoire includes around 90,000 clones, approximately 86% of them detected once, and roughly 9% sits in the top ten. The CDR3 totals 15 residues. V was cut by 7 bases and J by 6 bases, with 19 bases left in between. CDR1 and CDR2 from the germline V gene are LNHDA and SQIVND (reference sequence). The clonotype comes from a young man in good health and CMV-seropositive. The chain joins TRBV19 to TRBJ1-5; D perhaps matches TRBD1 (6 bases). The sequenced sample was PBMCs. The CDR3 nucleotides are TGTGCCAGTAAATTGGGGGCTGGGGGCACTCAGCCCCAGCATTTT. This encodes CASKLGAGGTQPQHF.